The source of this T cell receptor beta chain is a study of CD8+CD57+ T cells in acquired aplastic anemia. Study-level information: Sorting CD4+ and CD8+ cells gave DNA averaging about 3.3 ug. Around 11 million reads, on average, were obtained for CD4+ cells from healthy donors.

Profiling that covered TCR beta VDJ and CDR3 relied on genomic DNA as its template. TCRdb passed the reads through MiXCR, listing each CDR3 protein once. The sample records 150,000 to 200,000 distinct CDR3 sequences, roughly 40% being singletons. From germline, CDR1 is SGHTA and CDR2 FQGNSA. There are 12 residues in the CDR3. Trimming took 3 bases from V and 5 from J, leaving 7 bases between them. V and J are TRBV7-2 and TRBJ2-5; no definite D call. The sequence was collected from a human donor in good health. Sample: sorted CD4+, CD8+, or CD8+CD57+ T cells (not recorded which) from PBMCs. The CDR3 bases are TGTGCCAGCAGCTTCGAACGGGAGACCCAGTACTTC. It translates to CASSFERETQYF.